These 8 T cell receptor beta chains originate from one sample sequenced in a study of CD4 T cell repertoires in COVID-19 listed by TCRdb under 2021. Library preparation used the immunoSEQ multiplex PCR assay. TCRdb limited this immuneACCESS table to in-frame rearrangements with V and J called. A share of clones is missing; checked studies link under half to unresolved V genes, and the rest is unexplained. The sample profile shows about 75,000 clones; about four fifths of them were found once. The ten top clones hold 0.5% to 0.6% of the sample. The time point label corresponds to: sample from a COVID-19-recovered individual after infection. The sequenced sample was CD4+ T cells from peripheral blood, obtained after recovery from COVID-19. Source of these receptors: a human donor who had COVID-19.

The V call is TRBV2, the J call TRBJ1-2, with D uncertain. This CDR3 is 14 amino acids long. Per germline, CDR1 SNHLY and CDR2 FYNNEI. The V end lost 4 bases, the J end lost 0 bases, and 9 bases lay between the germline ends. The chain's CDR3 is CASSAGESNYGYTF. DNA of the CDR3: TGTGCCAGCAGTGCCGGGGAGTCTAACTATGGCTACACCTTC.

This clone was found once. This rearrangement joins TRBV6-5 to TRBJ1-1; the D gene is possibly TRBD1 (6 bases). Looked up from germline, CDR1 is MNHEY and CDR2 is SVGAGI. Trimming removed 5 bases at V and 8 bases at J, with 9 bases between. The CDR3 runs to 11 residues. The CDR3 DNA is TGTGCCAGCAGTCTCACAGGGGAAGCTTTCTTT. Protein sequence: CASSLTGEAFF.

The V gene is TRBV4-1, the J gene TRBJ1-5; the D gene is possibly TRBD1 (5 bases). Per germline, CDR1 MGHRA and CDR2 YSYEKL. Trimming pared 1 base from V and 3 bases from J, leaving 19 bases between. This CDR3 has 18 amino acids. CDR3: CASSQVIRGLSPNQPQHF. The DNA for the CDR3 is TGCGCCAGCAGCCAAGTGATAAGGGGCCTAAGTCCCAATCAGCCCCAGCATTTT.

V is TRBV12-3 or TRBV12-4 and J is TRBJ2-5, with 7 bases that match TRBD1. The CDR3 has 13 amino acids. The junction had 3 bases not matched to a gene; V was cut back by 4 bases and J by 4 bases. CDR3 DNA sequence: TGTGCCAGCAGTTCTGAGGGGGCAGAGACCCAGTACTTC. The encoded protein is CASSSEGAETQYF.

The chain joins TRBV6-5 to TRBJ1-4; D uncertain. CDR1 is MNHEY, CDR2 SVGAGI, per germline. V was cut by 6 bases and J by 7 bases, with 15 bases left in between. There are 14 residues in the CDR3. CDR3 residues: CASRLRPGLEKLFF. In DNA form, the CDR3 reads TGTGCCAGCAGACTGCGACCCGGGCTTGAAAAACTGTTTTTT.

V usage is TRBV7-6 and J usage is TRBJ2-1; D is possibly TRBD1 (5 bases). Trimming removed 1 base from V and 9 bases from J, with 16 bases in between. The CDR3 totals 15 residues. The germline gives CDR1 SGHVS, CDR2 FNYEAQ. Here the CDR3 reads CASSLGTPQVGEQFF. The DNA of the CDR3 is TGTGCCAGCAGCTTAGGGACCCCACAGGTGGGTGAGCAGTTCTTC. Variable domain in full (rest from reference TRBV7-6 and TRBJ2-1): GAGVSQSPRYKVTKRGQDVALRCDPISGHVSLYWYRQALGQGPEFLTYFNYEAQQDKSGLPNDRFSAERPEGSISTLTIQRTEQRDSAMYRCASSLGTPQVGEQFFGPGTRLTVL.

The V gene is TRBV7-2, the J gene TRBJ1-1, with 8 bases identical to TRBD1. Germline CDR1 SGHTA, CDR2 FQGNSA. Unmatched junction bases numbered 1, after V lost 1 base and J lost 9 bases. This CDR3 comprises 12 residues. CDR3 amino acids: CASSLGQGQAFF. For the CDR3, the DNA is TGTGCCAGCAGCTTAGGACAGGGGCAAGCTTTCTTT.

The chain uses TRBV5-1 and TRBJ2-3; 7 positions match TRBD1. V was clipped by 4 bases and J by 6 bases; unmatched bases: 2. Germline CDR1 is SGHRS and CDR2 is YFSETQ. The CDR3 is 12 residues long. CDR3 in amino acids: CASSARGDTQYF. CDR3 DNA: TGCGCCAGCAGCGCCAGGGGGGATACGCAGTATTTT.